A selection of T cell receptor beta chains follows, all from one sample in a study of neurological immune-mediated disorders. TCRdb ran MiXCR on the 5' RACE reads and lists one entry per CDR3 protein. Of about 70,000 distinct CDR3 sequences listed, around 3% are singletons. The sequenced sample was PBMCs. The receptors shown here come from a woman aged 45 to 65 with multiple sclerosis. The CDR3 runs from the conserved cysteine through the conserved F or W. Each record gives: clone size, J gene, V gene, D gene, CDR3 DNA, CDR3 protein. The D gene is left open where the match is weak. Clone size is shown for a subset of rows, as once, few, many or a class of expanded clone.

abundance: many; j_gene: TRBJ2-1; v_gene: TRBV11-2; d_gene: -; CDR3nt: TGTGCCAGCAGGGACGGACAGCCTTACAATGAGCAGTTCTTC; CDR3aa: CASRDGQPYNEQFF
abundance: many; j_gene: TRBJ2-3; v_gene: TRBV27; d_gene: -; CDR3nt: TGTGCCAGCAGTTTATGGGGGGGGCGAGACACAGATACGCAGTATTTT; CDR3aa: CASSLWGGRDTDTQYF
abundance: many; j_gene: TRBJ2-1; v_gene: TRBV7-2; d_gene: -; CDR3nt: TGTGCCAGCAGCTTAGCGGGCTCCTACAATGAGCAGTTCTTC; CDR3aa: CASSLAGSYNEQFF
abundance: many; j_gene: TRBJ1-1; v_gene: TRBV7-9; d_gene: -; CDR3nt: TGTGCCAGCAGCTTGTACACGGGGGCTTTCTTT; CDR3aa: CASSLYTGAFF
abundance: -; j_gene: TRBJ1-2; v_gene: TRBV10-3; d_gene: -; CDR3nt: TGTGCCATCAGTGAACCGCAGGGTCTCCGATATACTAACTATGGCTACACCTTC; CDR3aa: CAISEPQGLRYTNYGYTF
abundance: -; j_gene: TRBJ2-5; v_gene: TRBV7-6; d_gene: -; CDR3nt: TGTGCCAGCAGCTTAGGGCAGGGGAAGGGAGAGACCCAGTACTTC; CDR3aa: CASSLGQGKGETQYF
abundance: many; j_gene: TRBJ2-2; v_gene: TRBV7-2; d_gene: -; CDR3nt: TGTGCCAGCAGCGCGCGACATACCGGGGAGCTGTTTTTT; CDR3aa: CASSARHTGELFF
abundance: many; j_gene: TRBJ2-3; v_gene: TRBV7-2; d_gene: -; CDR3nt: TGTGCCAGCAGCCAACGGCGGGATACGCAGTATTTT; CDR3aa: CASSQRRDTQYF
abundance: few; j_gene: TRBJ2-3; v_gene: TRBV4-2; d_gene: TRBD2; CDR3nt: TGTGCCAGCAGCCTCGGGACTAGCCGGACAGATACGCAGTATTTT; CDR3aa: CASSLGTSRTDTQYF
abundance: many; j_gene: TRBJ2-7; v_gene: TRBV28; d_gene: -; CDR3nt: TGTGTTACAGCTAGGAGACCCCCCTACGAGCAGTACTTC; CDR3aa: CVTARRPPYEQYF
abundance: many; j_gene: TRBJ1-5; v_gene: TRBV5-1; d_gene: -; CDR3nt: TGCGCCAGCACCTACGTAGATCTGGGTCAGCCCCAGCATTTT; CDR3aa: CASTYVDLGQPQHF
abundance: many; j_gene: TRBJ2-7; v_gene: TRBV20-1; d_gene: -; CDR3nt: TGCAGTGCCAGGGACACTAGCCCCCACGAGCAGTACTTC; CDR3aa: CSARDTSPHEQYF
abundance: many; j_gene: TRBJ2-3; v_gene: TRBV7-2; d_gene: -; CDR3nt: TGTGCCAGCAGCCCAAGACTAGTTGGGGCTGTGGATACGCAGTATTTT; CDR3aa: CASSPRLVGAVDTQYF
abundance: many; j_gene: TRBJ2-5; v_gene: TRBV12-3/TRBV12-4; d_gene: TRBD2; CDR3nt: TGTGCCAGCAGTACGGGAGGGCGGGAGACCCAGTACTTC; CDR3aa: CASSTGGRETQYF
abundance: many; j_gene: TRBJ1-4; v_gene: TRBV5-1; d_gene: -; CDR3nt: TGCGCCAGCAGCTTGTCAGTGGGGGGACCTGCAACTAATGAAAAACTGTTTTTT; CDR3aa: CASSLSVGGPATNEKLFF
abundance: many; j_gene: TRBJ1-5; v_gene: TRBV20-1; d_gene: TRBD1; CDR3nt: TGCAGTGCCAGGGGGGGGTCTGATCAGCCCCAGCATTTT; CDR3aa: CSARGGSDQPQHF
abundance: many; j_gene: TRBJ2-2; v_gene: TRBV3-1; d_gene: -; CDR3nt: TGTGCCAGCAGCCAGGGGAGGACGGACACCGGGGAGCTGTTTTTT; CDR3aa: CASSQGRTDTGELFF